This TCR beta chain was sequenced during a study of blood T cell repertoires in COVID-19. Study context: COVID-19 samples from acute and convalescent phases originated in the United States, Italy and Spain. The analysed material was cDNA or gDNA that came from T cells, B-cell-depleted T cells, or PBMCs.

CDR1 and CDR2 (germline): SNHLY, FYNNEI. The CDR3 is 14 residues long. Trimming removed 6 bases from V and 5 bases from J, with 15 bases in between. In the source study's methods: Reference gene primer amplification gave nucleated cell count estimates. TCRdb's table, derived via immunoSEQ multiplex PCR, lists solely in-frame clones and lacks some. That table supplies the V and J calls and clone size; D and trimming were determined from the DNA. The table records 40,000 to 50,000 clones, approximately 91% of them present only once. This TCR came from a man aged 50 to 59 with active COVID-19. This chain uses TRBV2 with TRBJ2-3, with D tentatively TRBD1 (6 bases). The sequencing input was peripheral blood. The DNA of the CDR3 is TGTGCCAGCAGGATGGACAGCCCGGGAGATACGCAGTATTTT. The encoded protein is CASRMDSPGDTQYF.